This T cell receptor (beta chain) emerged from a study of blood T cell repertoires in COVID-19. Study at large: Sites across the United States, Italy and Spain contributed samples from acute and convalescent COVID-19.

This study enrolled people aged roughly 18 to 100 from about 26 US geographic areas. Clinical history reported by participants formed the basis on which cohorts were assigned. Donors in Cohort 3 counted as recovered after two negative PCRs, clearance, or symptom resolution. V was pared by 8 bases and J by 1 base, with 3 bases of the junction left unmatched. Germline V gene sequence: CDR1 SGHTA, CDR2 FQGNSA. The CDR3 runs 14 residues. The data were produced by immunoSEQ multiplex PCR, yet TCRdb's version contains in-frame clones alone and is incomplete. The top ten clones hold about 9.4% of a sample with roughly 330,000 clones, around 86% of them seen once.

The sequence was obtained from a woman between 18 and 29 years old who had recovered from COVID-19. The material sequenced was PBMCs or T cells enriched from blood (not recorded which). The chain joins TRBV7-2 to TRBJ2-1; 9 nucleotides line up with TRBD2. This chain's CDR3 is CASSLAGSYNEQFF. CDR3 sequence (DNA): TGTGCCAGCTCTCTAGCGGGATCCTACAATGAGCAGTTCTTC.